This entry describes one T cell receptor (beta chain). The sample is drawn from a study of long-term antiretroviral therapy in people with HIV. Survey level was the resolution at which the v3.0 immunoSEQ assay ran. Measured with immunoSEQ multiplex PCR; TCRdb has only the in-frame clones, and not every one. The data show about 25,000 clones, with 83% seen just once and under 6% held by the top ten. This CDR3 spans 13 amino acids. Germline V gene sequence: CDR1 SGHTA, CDR2 FQGNSA. V was trimmed by 3 bases and J by 3 bases, leaving 9 bases between them. The TCR was taken from a man aged 18 to 29 with HIV. Source: unsorted PBMCs, taken 3 years after starting antiretroviral therapy. V usage is TRBV7-2 and J usage is TRBJ2-7; D possibly matches TRBD1 or TRBD2 (6 bases each). CDR3 amino acids: CASSFGGGYEQYV. The CDR3, as DNA: TGTGCCAGCAGCTTCGGGGGCGGCTACGAGCAGTACGTC.